Each of the 8 T cell receptor beta chains below was sequenced from the same sample in a study of blood T cell repertoires in COVID-19. TCRdb keeps only in-frame clones here, not all; method: immunoSEQ multiplex PCR. This table holds just over 80,000 clones, approximately 80% found once. Sequenced input: peripheral blood. Every receptor here comes from a man aged 80 or over with acute or convalescent COVID-19.

In this sample, this clone turned up a few times. The chain is built from TRBV4-1 and TRBJ1-2; no clear D gene. This CDR3 has 15 amino acids. CDR1 and CDR2 from the germline V gene are MGHRA and YSYEKL. V shed 0 bases and J shed 2 bases, with 10 bases lying between them. The CDR3 bases are TGCGCCAGCAGCCAAGATCTAGCAACAAACTATGGCTACACCTTC. This sequence encodes CASSQDLATNYGYTF.

The chain employs TRBV28 and TRBJ1-4; TRBD1 might be the D (5 bases). V was trimmed by 3 bases and J by 8 bases, leaving 13 bases between them. The CDR3 is made up of 14 amino acids. Germline CDR1 MDHEN, CDR2 SYDVKM. The CDR3 reads CASSLGLRGEKLFF. The CDR3 DNA reads as TGTGCCAGCAGTTTGGGCCTCCGGGGGGAAAAACTGTTTTTT.

The chain employs TRBV2 and TRBJ2-2; no reliable D call. V gave up 10 bases and J gave up 2 bases, with 17 bases separating them. The CDR3 is made up of 15 amino acids. The germline gives CDR1 SNHLY, CDR2 FYNNEI. The CDR3: CATREGDINTGELFF. The DNA of the CDR3 is TGTGCCACCAGAGAAGGAGACATAAACACCGGGGAGCTGTTTTTT.

V is TRBV19 and J is TRBJ2-1; perhaps TRBD1 as D (6 bases). The ends were cut back, 1 base at V and 6 bases at J, with 13 bases in the middle. There are 15 residues in the CDR3. The V gene's germline CDR1 is LNHDA and CDR2 SQIVND (reference sequence). This chain's CDR3 is CASSIGRGVGNEQFF. CDR3 nucleotide sequence: TGTGCCAGTAGTATAGGCAGGGGAGTAGGCAATGAGCAGTTCTTC.

This clone occurred once. The sample holds other DNA sequences that translate to the same CDR3. The rearrangement joins TRBV5-1 to TRBJ1-1; weak D call: TRBD1 (6 bases). V lost 3 bases and J 1 base, leaving 7 bases between the germline ends. The germline V gene encodes CDR1 SGHRS and CDR2 YFSETQ. The CDR3 spans 13 residues. The CDR3 sequence is CASSSGQNTEAFF. CDR3 in DNA: TGCGCCAGCAGCTCGGGACAGAACACTGAAGCTTTCTTT.

This sequence joins TRBV9 and TRBJ2-1, with TRBD1 as a possible D gene (6 bases). V was clipped by 1 base and J by 0 bases, with 11 bases between them. The CDR3 has 16 residues. Germline CDR1 SGDLS, CDR2 YYNGEE. DNA of the CDR3: TGTGCCAGCAGCGTACAGGGGATTAGCTCCTACAATGAGCAGTTCTTC. Protein: CASSVQGISSYNEQFF.

The chain links TRBV6-6 to TRBJ1-5; a weak D match, TRBD1 (6 bases). Germline assignment: CDR1 MNHNY and CDR2 SVGAGI (reference sequence). There are 14 residues in the CDR3. Deletions cut 6 bases from V and 2 bases from J, with 11 bases between. The CDR3 here is CASSTGSGNQPQHF. The CDR3, as DNA: TGTGCCAGCAGCACAGGGTCAGGCAATCAGCCCCAGCATTTT.

The V and J genes are TRBV5-1 and TRBJ1-3; possible D gene TRBD1, 5 bases. The CDR3 consists of 16 residues. Per the germline V gene, CDR1 is SGHRS and CDR2 is YFSETQ. V lost 1 base to trimming and J lost 2 bases, with 13 bases between them. CDR3 sequence reads: CASSLHTREAGNTIYF. The CDR3 nucleotides read TGCGCCAGCAGCTTGCATACCAGGGAAGCTGGAAACACCATATATTTT.